This entry concerns a single T cell receptor beta chain. The antigen it recognizes is unknown. Per-base qualities were not stored, and no clone one base away is much larger. The CDR3 sequence holds 16 residues, the cysteine and phenylalanine included. Kept here is only the CDR3 DNA, which spans 48 bases and is read in frame from base 1. CDR1 is given as WNHNN and CDR2 as SYGVQD, both from the germline V gene (reference sequence). V sheds 4 bases and J sheds 2 bases, leaving 15 bases between their ends. This specimen comes from a study of T cells in Graves' hyperthyroidism and ophthalmopathy (dated by TCRdb to between 2018 and 2021). General notes on the study: Peripheral blood was collected at initial diagnosis, before any treatment. Thyroid tissue and blood T-cell repertoires from six Graves' hyperthyroidism patients were also compared in the study. The approximately 100 discovery patients were divided at random into training and test sets in a 7:3 ratio. To identify distinguishing TCR V-J signatures, a discovery cohort of roughly 100 patients was used, comprising 40 to 45 with Graves' ophthalmopathy and around 57 with stable Graves' hyperthyroidism. According to the paper, TCR Vbeta CDR3 sequencing was carried out on roughly 130 peripheral blood samples, which came from around 43 ophthalmopathy, around 75 hyperthyroidism and some 17 progressor patients. After sampling, hyperthyroidism patients received methimazole starting at 30 mg daily, and ophthalmopathy patients received high-dose intravenous methylprednisolone. Whether ophthalmopathy could be predicted prospectively was tested in an independent validation cohort made up of roughly 19 hyperthyroidism patients plus 17 patients who later progressed to ophthalmopathy. The paper's findings and limits, for the study overall: Most expanded thyroid clonotypes (frequency above 0.001) were also detected in blood, a finding suggesting that blood repertoires may reflect thyroid immune responses. Sample size was not statistically predetermined, and blinding of investigators to group allocation was not performed. During validation, the model predicted progression to ophthalmopathy a median of approximately 7 months ahead of onset, with around 65% sensitivity and under 85% specificity. In cross-validation, a model built on a 13 V-J signature told ophthalmopathy apart from stable hyperthyroidism with 85% to 90% sensitivity and about 81% specificity, and in testing the same model reached 80%/75%.

TCR beta CDR3 regions were amplified from RNA transcripts. A first-round RT-PCR of the TCR CDR3 used the HTBI primer set with the Qiagen OneStep RT-PCR kit. Libraries were constructed in a second round of multiplex PCR, after which size selection and purification were performed. Paired-end sequencing of the libraries was performed with 100 bp reads on an Illumina HiSeq2000. The paper's processing steps were these. Raw data were processed with SOAPnuke, discarding reads with adapters, uncalled bases, mean Phred below 15, or no exact constant-primer or identifier match. High-quality paired reads were merged using COPE v1.2.5, and each unique nucleotide sequence was defined as a clonotype. Clonotypes were aligned to IMGT TRBV, TRBD and TRBJ reference segments using MiTCR v1.1. The analysis included only V-J combinations with a frequency above 0.0001, which together covered over 98% of the repertoires. A TCS score was defined as the ratio between F50 (clonal expansion) and ExV (chaos), using BLOSUM62-based TCRdist between CDR3 peptides within each V-J. Welch's t-statistics and random forest reduced 500 to 550 V-J features to roughly 13, which were used in a naive Bayes classifier (R e1071). The public reads were reprocessed in TCRdb via fastp at Q25 and MiXCR, keeping in-frame beta chains. CDR3 protein duplicates are merged, each entry listing the most common genes and DNA. These V and J calls rely on TCRdb rather than the paper's analysis. This sample comprises around 370,000 distinct CDR3 sequences, approximately 17% of them detected only once. The ten largest account for 35% to 50% of the sample.

Ophthalmopathy patients had moderately to severely active disease, Clinical Activity Score of at least 3, NOSPECS grade of at least 4, and duration under 3 months. Exclusion was applied to patients with uncontrolled infections, other autoimmune diseases, pregnancy or lactation. Diagnoses relied on clinical symptoms, serum thyroxine and TRAb, thyroid ultrasound and orbital computed tomography. PBMCs were isolated from 7.5 to 10 ml of fresh peripheral blood by Ficoll-Paque density gradient centrifugation. Total RNA was extracted using Trizol reagent, and RNA quality was assessed on an Agilent 2100 Bioanalyzer.

The V and J genes are TRBV10-1 and TRBJ1-5; too little of a D gene remains to name it. The receptor was derived from a man between 18 and 29 years old with Graves' ophthalmopathy. The sequenced sample was blood. The CDR3 protein is CASSGRRIRGNQPQHF. The DNA reads TGCGCCAGCAGTGGTAGGCGGATAAGGGGCAATCAGCCCCAGCATTTT.